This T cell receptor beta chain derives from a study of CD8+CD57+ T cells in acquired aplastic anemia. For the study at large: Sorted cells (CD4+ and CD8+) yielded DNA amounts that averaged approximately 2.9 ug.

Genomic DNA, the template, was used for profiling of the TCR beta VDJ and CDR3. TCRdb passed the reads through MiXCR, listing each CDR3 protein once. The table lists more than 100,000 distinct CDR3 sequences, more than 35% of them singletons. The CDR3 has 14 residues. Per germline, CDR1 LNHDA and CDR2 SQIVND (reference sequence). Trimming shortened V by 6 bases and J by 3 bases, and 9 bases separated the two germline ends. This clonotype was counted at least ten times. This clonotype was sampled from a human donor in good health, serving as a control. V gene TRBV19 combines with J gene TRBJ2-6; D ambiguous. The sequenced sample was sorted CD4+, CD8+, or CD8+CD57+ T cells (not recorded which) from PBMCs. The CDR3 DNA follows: TGTGCCAGTAGGCACGCTGGTGGGGCCAACGTCCTGACTTTC. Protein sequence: CASRHAGGANVLTF.